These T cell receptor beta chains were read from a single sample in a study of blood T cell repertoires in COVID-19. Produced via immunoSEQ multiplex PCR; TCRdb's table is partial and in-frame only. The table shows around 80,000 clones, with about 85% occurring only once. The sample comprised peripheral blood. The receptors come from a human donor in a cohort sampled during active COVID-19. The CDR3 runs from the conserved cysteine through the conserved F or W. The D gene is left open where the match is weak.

CDR3aa: CASSLGGSINQPQHF
d_gene: NA
v_gene: TRBV5-1

CDR3aa: CSASLAWTPPEQFF
d_gene: NA
v_gene: TRBV20-1

CDR3aa: CASTPGDNQPQHF
d_gene: NA
v_gene: TRBV7-9

CDR3aa: CASSTGYLYEQYF
d_gene: NA
v_gene: TRBV19

CDR3aa: CASRSGTGDLHTEAFF
d_gene: TRBD1
v_gene: TRBV11-1

CDR3aa: CASSSWGGGGPEDTQYF
d_gene: NA
v_gene: TRBV9

CDR3aa: CASSLSPGQGYYSPLHF
d_gene: TRBD1
v_gene: TRBV5-8

CDR3aa: CASSYRAVNTEAFF
d_gene: NA
v_gene: TRBV19

CDR3aa: CASSRDRAYGYTF
d_gene: TRBD1
v_gene: TRBV12-3/TRBV12-4

CDR3aa: CASSPSGLAGNNEQFF
d_gene: TRBD2
v_gene: TRBV27

CDR3aa: CASSLGLARDTQYF
d_gene: TRBD2
v_gene: TRBV7-2

CDR3aa: CASSYGFSGPEAFF
d_gene: NA
v_gene: TRBV6-5

CDR3aa: CASSVPDFAAGELFF
d_gene: NA
v_gene: TRBV9

CDR3aa: CASSITGGRPGANVLTF
d_gene: TRBD1
v_gene: TRBV5-4

CDR3aa: CASSQEGTGKSYEQYF
d_gene: TRBD1
v_gene: TRBV14

CDR3aa: CASSRWGQGFTDTQYF
d_gene: TRBD1
v_gene: TRBV5-6

CDR3aa: CASSSRESGNEQFF
d_gene: TRBD2
v_gene: TRBV5-4

CDR3aa: CASSRAGQGSYEQYF
d_gene: NA
v_gene: TRBV3-1/TRBV3-2

CDR3aa: CASNRGPTDTQYF
d_gene: TRBD1
v_gene: TRBV6-5

CDR3aa: CASSWLGQQKNEQFF
d_gene: NA
v_gene: TRBV5-5

CDR3aa: CASSEEGSTGGRNEQFF
d_gene: TRBD1
v_gene: TRBV2

CDR3aa: CASSLGLGEGYF
d_gene: TRBD2
v_gene: TRBV28

CDR3aa: CASSLSRHSNQPQHF
d_gene: NA
v_gene: TRBV27

CDR3aa: CASSYAGPLGSIQYF
d_gene: NA
v_gene: TRBV6-5

CDR3aa: CASSLDPAATDTQYF
d_gene: NA
v_gene: TRBV11-3

CDR3aa: CASSLDAGGSTDTQYF
d_gene: TRBD2
v_gene: TRBV5-1

CDR3aa: CASSQGALTSYEQYF
d_gene: NA
v_gene: TRBV3-1/TRBV3-2

CDR3aa: CASSDTQGVNTEAFF
d_gene: NA
v_gene: TRBV6-6

CDR3aa: CASSLSPGQGSTEAFF
d_gene: TRBD1
v_gene: TRBV27

CDR3aa: CAISEWRGGYGYTF
d_gene: NA
v_gene: TRBV10-3

CDR3aa: CASSSSRGNTEAFF
d_gene: NA
v_gene: TRBV7-2

CDR3aa: CASSPSGRANNEQFF
d_gene: TRBD2
v_gene: TRBV7-2

CDR3aa: CASSIGALGGMIYEQYF
d_gene: NA
v_gene: TRBV19

CDR3aa: CASNLAGSTDTQYF
d_gene: TRBD2
v_gene: TRBV4-2

CDR3aa: CASGLYRGEDGYTF
d_gene: TRBD1
v_gene: TRBV12-5

CDR3aa: CAIGLTSGRPGETQYF
d_gene: TRBD2
v_gene: TRBV10-3

CDR3aa: CAWSSLAGVSEQYF
d_gene: TRBD2
v_gene: TRBV30

CDR3aa: CASSRLQGPVGQETQYF
d_gene: NA
v_gene: TRBV11-3

CDR3aa: CATLSLAKNIQYF
d_gene: NA
v_gene: TRBV7-9

CDR3aa: CASSAGLRYGYTF
d_gene: NA
v_gene: TRBV7-2

CDR3aa: CASSPRQGLGGYTF
d_gene: NA
v_gene: TRBV5-1

CDR3aa: CASSEAGQRPQHF
d_gene: NA
v_gene: TRBV6-1

CDR3aa: CAGEGPQGLSYNEQFF
d_gene: NA
v_gene: TRBV9

CDR3aa: CASSQGDRGSAEAFF
d_gene: TRBD1
v_gene: TRBV3-1/TRBV3-2

CDR3aa: CASSPELAGEADTQYF
d_gene: TRBD2
v_gene: TRBV5-1

CDR3aa: CASSLDRGDIQYF
d_gene: TRBD1
v_gene: TRBV6-4

CDR3aa: CASSKGDGGATDTQYF
d_gene: NA
v_gene: TRBV21-1

CDR3aa: CASSQSGGGRSWNSPLHF
d_gene: NA
v_gene: TRBV14

CDR3aa: CASSLRLGVNSPLHF
d_gene: NA
v_gene: TRBV28

CDR3aa: CAWSDGQGTYNEQFF
d_gene: TRBD1
v_gene: TRBV30

CDR3aa: CASSPSRAQYTEQFF
d_gene: NA
v_gene: TRBV7-7

CDR3aa: CSVVPLDRGIQYF
d_gene: TRBD1
v_gene: TRBV29-1

CDR3aa: CATSPEGPVDEQFF
d_gene: NA
v_gene: TRBV24-1

CDR3aa: CASSLGHNMNTGELFF
d_gene: NA
v_gene: TRBV5-1

CDR3aa: CASSLRTSGGAGTDTQYF
d_gene: TRBD2
v_gene: TRBV5-4